This T cell receptor beta chain was observed in a study of blood T cell repertoires in COVID-19. Study summary: COVID-19 samples collected from the United States, Italy and Spain covered acute and convalescent phases. Sources were T cells, B-cell-depleted T cells, or PBMCs; the material itself was cDNA or gDNA.

The CDR3 length is 15 residues. The V gene lost 0 bases and the J gene lost 7 bases, with 14 bases spanning the gap. How the authors handled the data: Reference gene primer amplification gave estimated nucleated cell counts. This table comes from immunoSEQ multiplex PCR, and its TCRdb copy is limited to in-frame clones, with some not included. D and trimming were read from the DNA, whereas the V and J calls and clone size are those reported in that table. The sample holds 270,000 or so clones; around 81% are singletons and the top ten take about 2.9%. Sequences were obtained from peripheral blood. The chain carries TRBV5-3 and TRBJ1-5; the D is unclear. TRBV5-3 is given ORF status, its function remaining uncertain. This sequence was found in a woman in her fifties or sixties with active or convalescent COVID-19. CDR3 residues: CARSLDYGGAQPQHF. The CDR3 DNA sequence: TGTGCCAGAAGCTTGGACTACGGTGGCGCCCAGCCCCAGCATTTT.